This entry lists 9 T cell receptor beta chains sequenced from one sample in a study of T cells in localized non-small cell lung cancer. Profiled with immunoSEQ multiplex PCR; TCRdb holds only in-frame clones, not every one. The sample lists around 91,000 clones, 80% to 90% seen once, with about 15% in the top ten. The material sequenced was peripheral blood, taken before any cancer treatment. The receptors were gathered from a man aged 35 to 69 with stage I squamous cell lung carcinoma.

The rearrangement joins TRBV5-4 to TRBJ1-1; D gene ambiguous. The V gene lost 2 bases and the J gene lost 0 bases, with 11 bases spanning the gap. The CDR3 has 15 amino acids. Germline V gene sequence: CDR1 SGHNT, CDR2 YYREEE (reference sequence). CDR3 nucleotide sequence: TGTGCCAGCAGCTTTAGCCTCTCTATGAACACTGAAGCTTTCTTT. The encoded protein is CASSFSLSMNTEAFF.

The DNA of the CDR3 is TGTGCCAGCAGCTTGGGGCAGGGTCGAACTGAAGCTTTCTTT. This gives the protein CASSLGQGRTEAFF. The chain uses TRBV5-6 and TRBJ1-1; a weak D match, TRBD1 (5 bases). V shed 0 bases and J shed 5 bases, with 11 bases lying between them. Germline-derived CDR1 and CDR2 are SGHDT and YYEEEE. The CDR3 is 14 amino acids.

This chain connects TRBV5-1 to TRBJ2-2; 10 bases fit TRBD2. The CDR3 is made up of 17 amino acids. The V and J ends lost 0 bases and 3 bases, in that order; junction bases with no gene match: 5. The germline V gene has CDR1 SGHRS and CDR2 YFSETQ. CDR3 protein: CASSLGSSGGHTGELFF. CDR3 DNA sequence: TGCGCCAGCAGCTTGGGATCTAGCGGGGGCCACACCGGGGAGCTGTTTTTT. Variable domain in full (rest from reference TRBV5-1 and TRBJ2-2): KAGVTQTPRYLIKTRGQQVTLSCSPISGHRSVSWYQQTPGQGLQFLFEYFSETQRNKGNFPGRFSGRQFSNSRSEMNVSTLELGDSALYLCASSLGSSGGHTGELFFGEGSRLTVL.

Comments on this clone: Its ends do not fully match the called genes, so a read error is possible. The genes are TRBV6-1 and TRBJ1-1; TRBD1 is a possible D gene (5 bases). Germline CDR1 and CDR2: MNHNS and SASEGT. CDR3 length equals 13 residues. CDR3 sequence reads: CASSEGWGSEAFF. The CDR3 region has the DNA TGTGCCAGCAGTGAAGGCTGGGGGTCTGAGGCTTTCTTT.

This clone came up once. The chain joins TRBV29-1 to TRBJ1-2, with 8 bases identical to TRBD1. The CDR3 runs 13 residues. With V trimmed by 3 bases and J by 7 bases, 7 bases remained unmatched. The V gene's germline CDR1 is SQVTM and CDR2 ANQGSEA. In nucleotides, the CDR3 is TGCAGCGTTGATGTTCAGGGGGCAGGTGGCTACACCTTC. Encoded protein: CSVDVQGAGGYTF.

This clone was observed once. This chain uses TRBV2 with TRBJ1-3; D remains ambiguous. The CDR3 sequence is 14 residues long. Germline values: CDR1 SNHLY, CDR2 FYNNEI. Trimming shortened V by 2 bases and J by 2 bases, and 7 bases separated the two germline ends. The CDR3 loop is CASSESGAGNTIYF. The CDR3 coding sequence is TGTGCCAGCAGTGAATCCGGGGCTGGAAACACCATATATTTT.

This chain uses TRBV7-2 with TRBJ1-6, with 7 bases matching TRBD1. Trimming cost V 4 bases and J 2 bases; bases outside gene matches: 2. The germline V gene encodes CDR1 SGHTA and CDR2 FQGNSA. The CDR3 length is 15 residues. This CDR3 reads CASSSGGTYNSPLHF. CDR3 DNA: TGTGCCAGCAGCTCAGGGGGAACCTATAATTCACCCCTCCACTTT.

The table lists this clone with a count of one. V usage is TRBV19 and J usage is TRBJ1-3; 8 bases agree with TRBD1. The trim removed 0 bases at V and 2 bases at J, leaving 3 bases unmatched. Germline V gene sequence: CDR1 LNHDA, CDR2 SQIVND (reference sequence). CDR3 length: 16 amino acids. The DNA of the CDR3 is TGTGCCAGTAGTATAGAAGCGACAGGGGCTGGAAACACCATATATTTT. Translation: CASSIEATGAGNTIYF.

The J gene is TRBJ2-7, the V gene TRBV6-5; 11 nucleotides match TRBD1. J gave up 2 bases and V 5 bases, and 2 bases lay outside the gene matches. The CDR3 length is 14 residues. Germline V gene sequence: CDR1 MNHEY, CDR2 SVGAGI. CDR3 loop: CASSRTGGPYEQYF. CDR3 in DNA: TGTGCCAGCAGTCGGACAGGGGGCCCCTACGAGCAGTACTTC.